These T cell receptor beta chains were read from a single sample in a study of blood T cell repertoires in COVID-19. Data came from immunoSEQ multiplex PCR; TCRdb stores just in-frame clones and leaves some out. The table has 200,000 to 250,000 clones, 65% to 85% seen once. Sequences were obtained from peripheral blood. The receptor set was obtained from a human donor in a cohort sampled during active COVID-19. CDR3s include the opening cysteine and the closing phenylalanine or tryptophan. A D gene is named only where the DNA matches it firmly. Only some rows state a clone size, as once, few, many or a class for expanded clones.

>TRBV2|TRBJ2-1|.|TRBD2
CASGTSGHNEQFF
TGTGCCAGCGGAACTAGCGGCCACAATGAGCAGTTCTTC
>TRBV5-4|TRBJ1-2|.|.
CASSFYRADFGYTF
TGTGCCAGCAGCTTCTACAGGGCTGATTTTGGCTACACCTTC
>TRBV3-1/TRBV3-2|TRBJ2-6|.|.
CASSQVGGSGANVLTF
TGTGCCAGCAGCCAAGTGGGGGGCTCTGGGGCCAACGTCCTGACTTTC
>TRBV20-1|TRBJ2-7|.|TRBD1
CSASSPLGQGGGEQYF
TGCAGTGCTAGTTCACCCTTGGGACAGGGAGGTGGCGAGCAGTACTTC
>TRBV25-1|TRBJ2-7|.|TRBD2
CASRGWELAGALSYEQYF
TGTGCCAGCAGAGGTTGGGAACTAGCGGGAGCATTATCCTACGAGCAGTACTTC
>TRBV5-4|TRBJ2-3|.|.
CASSLGDTQYF
TGTGCCAGCAGCCTAGGAGATACGCAGTATTTT
>TRBV7-3|TRBJ2-3|.|.
CASSPNGGPDTQYF
TGTGCCAGCAGCCCCAACGGGGGGCCGGATACGCAGTATTTT
>TRBV19|TRBJ1-3|.|TRBD1
CASSIQQGAGNTIYF
TGTGCCAGTAGTATACAACAGGGGGCTGGAAACACCATATATTTT
>TRBV7-8|TRBJ2-7|once|TRBD1
CASSFRDRFYEQYF
TGTGCCAGCAGCTTCCGGGACAGATTCTACGAGCAGTACTTC
>TRBV30|TRBJ2-7|.|TRBD1
CASSTGAPYEQYF
TGTGCCTCCTCGACAGGGGCCCCCTACGAGCAGTACTTC
>TRBV28|TRBJ1-5|few|.
CASIIPLPGQPQHF
TGTGCCAGCATCATCCCTCTCCCGGGACAGCCCCAGCATTTT
>TRBV4-3|TRBJ2-1|.|TRBD2
CASSPYSGGGNEQFF
TGCGCCAGCAGCCCCTATAGCGGGGGGGGAAATGAGCAGTTCTTC
>TRBV29-1|TRBJ2-5|.|.
CTVGTQYF
TGCACCGTCGGGACCCAGTACTTC
>TRBV3-1/TRBV3-2|TRBJ2-2|few|.
CASSQDLGYNTGELFF
TGTGCCAGCAGCCAAGATTTGGGCTATAACACCGGGGAGCTGTTTTTT
>TRBV4-3|TRBJ2-3|.|.
CASGGRLGDTQYF
TGCGCCAGCGGGGGGAGACTAGGGGATACGCAGTATTTT
>TRBV11-3|TRBJ2-7|.|TRBD1
CASSVRQGNYEQYF
TGTGCCAGCAGCGTTCGACAGGGCAACTACGAGCAGTACTTC
>TRBV7-2|TRBJ2-5|.|.
CASSPTRRETQYF
TGTGCCAGCAGCCCGACTAGGCGGGAGACCCAGTACTTC
>TRBV15|TRBJ1-3|.|TRBD1
CATSRDLRGQPSGNTIYF
TGTGCCACCAGCAGAGATTTAAGGGGGCAGCCCTCTGGAAACACCATATATTTT
>TRBV20-1|TRBJ2-6|.|.
CSASSQDPGSGANVLTF
TGCAGTGCTAGTAGTCAGGACCCGGGGTCTGGGGCCAACGTCCTGACTTTC
>TRBV29-1|TRBJ1-1|.|.
CSVGRDKNTEAFF
TGCAGCGTAGGCCGGGACAAGAACACTGAAGCTTTCTTT
>TRBV5-1|TRBJ2-7|.|TRBD2
CASSPTSGVTYEQYF
TGCGCCAGCAGCCCAACTAGCGGGGTGACCTACGAGCAGTACTTC
>TRBV2|TRBJ1-5|.|TRBD1
CASNGQVSNQPQHF
TGTGCCAGCAACGGACAGGTTAGCAATCAGCCCCAGCATTTT
>TRBV19|TRBJ2-5|.|TRBD2
CASSTPSGGKETQYF
TGTGCCAGTAGTACCCCTAGCGGGGGGAAAGAGACCCAGTACTTC
>TRBV19|TRBJ1-5|once|TRBD1
CASSIAAGQGWGQPQHF
TGTGCCAGTAGTATAGCCGCGGGACAGGGCTGGGGTCAGCCCCAGCATTTT
>TRBV28|TRBJ2-7|.|.
CASSFPWTTRSYEQYF
TGTGCCAGCAGTTTCCCATGGACAACTCGATCCTACGAGCAGTACTTC
>TRBV11-2|TRBJ1-2|.|.
CASSLGQYGGYTF
TGTGCCAGCAGCTTAGGACAATACGGTGGCTACACCTTC
>TRBV3-1/TRBV3-2|TRBJ1-2|.|.
CASSQAPGGNYGYTF
TGTGCCAGCAGCCAAGCCCCGGGGGGCAACTATGGCTACACCTTC
>TRBV7-9|TRBJ2-3|.|TRBD1
CASSPFGTGGADTQYF
TGTGCCAGCAGCCCTTTCGGGACAGGGGGAGCAGATACGCAGTATTTT